This TCR beta chain stems from a study of shared clonotypes between healthy human individuals. TCRdb's copy holds only in-frame clones and misses some; the assay was immunoSEQ multiplex PCR. The sample contains around 1.9 million clones, about 93% of which appear only once. From germline, CDR1 is SEHNR and CDR2 FQNEAQ (reference sequence). This CDR3 region has 13 residues. Trimming at V came to 5 bases and at J to 5 bases, leaving 6 bases not matched to a gene. Naive CD8 isolation took CD45RO-negative cells positively selected for CCR7 and excluded terminally differentiated effector memory CD45RA+ cells.

This TCR derives from a man aged 18 to 29 in good health. Some clones in this sample may be carry-over from other donors' samples. The specimen was naive CD8+ T cells from PBMCs. V gene TRBV7-9 combines with J gene TRBJ2-7; TRBD2 agrees at 7 bases. This CDR3 reads CASSRPLADEQYF. The CDR3 DNA sequence: TGTGCCAGCAGCCGACCCCTAGCGGACGAGCAGTACTTC.